The 21 T cell receptor beta chains given below trace back to one sample, sequenced in a study of blood T cell repertoires in COVID-19. The repertoire was sequenced with immunoSEQ multiplex PCR; TCRdb's copy has only in-frame clones and lacks some. The table has 95,000 to 100,000 clones, 70% to 85% seen once; the top ten hold roughly 24%. Sequenced sample: peripheral blood. The receptors were gathered from a human donor in a cohort sampled during active COVID-19.

The chain employs TRBV7-3 and TRBJ2-1, with a tentative D call TRBD2 (5 bases). Between the trimmed V and J ends, which lost 5 bases and 7 bases, there was a span of 12 bases. Germline CDR1 is SGHTA and CDR2 is FQGTGA. CDR3 size: 13 residues. The CDR3 DNA follows: TGTGCCAGCAGCGCTACTAGTCAGAATGAGCAGTTCTTC. It yields the protein CASSATSQNEQFF.

The CDR3 DNA follows: TGTGCCAGCAGTTTAAAGGGACAGGGCCCCGGCTACACCTTC. It is translated as CASSLKGQGPGYTF. The chain has TRBV28 and TRBJ1-2; TRBD1 aligns across 9 bases. Per germline, CDR1 MDHEN and CDR2 SYDVKM. The trim removed 2 bases at V and 8 bases at J, leaving 6 bases unmatched. The CDR3 runs 14 residues.

The rearrangement links TRBV5-6 to TRBJ2-7; no firm D call. Trimming took 1 base from V and 3 from J, leaving 5 bases between them. The CDR3 has 12 amino acids. CDR1 SGHDT and CDR2 YYEEEE come from the germline V gene. CDR3 loop: CASSLYFYEQYF. As DNA, the CDR3 is TGTGCCAGCAGCTTGTACTTCTACGAGCAGTACTTC.

V is TRBV6-1 and J is TRBJ1-4; 9 bases agree with TRBD1. CDR3 size: 17 residues. V trimming: 2 bases; J trimming: 3 bases; junction bases outside the gene matches: 7. Looked up from germline, CDR1 is MNHNS and CDR2 is SASEGT. Written as DNA, the CDR3 is TGTGCCAGCAGTGAATTTGGACAGGGGTCAGCTAATGAAAAACTGTTTTTT. Translating gives CASSEFGQGSANEKLFF.

CDR3 region: CASSSGTSGSYNEQFF. Written as DNA, the CDR3 is TGTGCCAGCAGTTCCGGGACTAGCGGGAGTTACAATGAGCAGTTCTTC. The gene calls are TRBV28 and TRBJ2-1, with 14 bases lining up with TRBD2. V lost 4 bases to trimming and J lost 4 bases; unmatched junction nucleotides: 3. Germline CDR1 is MDHEN and CDR2 is SYDVKM. This CDR3 comprises 16 residues. The full variable domain, its missing parts supplied by reference TRBV28 and TRBJ2-1, is DVKVTQSSRYLVKRTGEKVFLECVQDMDHENMFWYRQDPGLGLRLIYFSYDVKMKEKGDIPEGYSVSREKKERFSLILESASTNQTSMYLCASSSGTSGSYNEQFFGPGTRLTVL.

The rearrangement joins TRBV29-1 to TRBJ2-1, with D unclear. The V end lost 0 bases, the J end lost 10 bases, and 13 bases lay between the germline ends. The CDR3 spans 13 residues. In germline, CDR1 is SQVTM, CDR2 ANQGSEA. This CDR3 is CSVEDHPTYEQFF. Written as DNA, the CDR3 is TGCAGCGTTGAAGATCATCCGACTTACGAGCAGTTCTTC.

In DNA form, the CDR3 reads TGCGCCAGCACCTCACTCCCTAGCTCCTATAATTCACCCCTCCACTTT. It encodes CASTSLPSSYNSPLHF. The chain uses TRBV23-1 and TRBJ1-6, with unresolved D. TRBV23-1 is an ORF; its function is uncertain. V was pared by 7 bases and J by 0 bases, with 13 bases between. The CDR3 is made up of 16 amino acids.

The CDR3 spells CASGLAIWTSGGAAQYF. The CDR3 bases are TGTGCTAGTGGTTTGGCCATCTGGACTAGCGGGGGGGCCGCGCAGTATTTT. This chain links TRBV12-5 with TRBJ2-3; TRBD2 aligns across 15 bases. The CDR3 spans 17 residues. V was clipped by 1 base and J by 10 bases; unmatched bases: 9. The germline CDR1 and CDR2 sequences are LGHNT and FRNRAP.

This clone was detected a few times. The rearrangement joins TRBV7-2 to TRBJ2-7, with a weak D call TRBD2 (7 bases). Per germline, CDR1 SGHTA and CDR2 FQGNSA. Trimming took 7 bases from V and 3 from J, leaving 13 bases between them. This CDR3 contains 13 residues. CDR3 sequence (DNA): TGTGCCAGCAAAGGGGGGGCACTCTACGAGCAGTACTTC. Translating gives CASKGGALYEQYF.

Comment on this clone: Distinct nucleotide sequences in the sample also encode this CDR3. The chain carries TRBV11-3 and TRBJ2-5; 9 bases are a match to TRBD1. Germline CDR1 and CDR2: SGHNT and YENEEA. J was trimmed by 5 bases and V by 5 bases; bases with no gene match: 3. The CDR3 totals 13 residues. CDR3 residues: CASSPGQGETQYF. The CDR3 DNA sequence: TGTGCCAGCAGCCCAGGACAGGGGGAGACCCAGTACTTC.

The chain employs TRBV5-1 and TRBJ2-7; D is unclear. Trimming cost V 0 bases and J 4 bases, with 14 bases left between them. CDR3 length: 15 residues. Germline lookup yields CDR1 SGHRS and CDR2 YFSETQ. CDR3 DNA: TGCGCCAGCAGCTTGGATCAGGCAGGCAGTTACGAGCAGTACTTC. Its translation is CASSLDQAGSYEQYF.

This clone was seen only a few times. V gene TRBV7-8 combines with J gene TRBJ1-5; tentatively, D is TRBD1 (5 bases). The CDR3 totals 15 residues. CDR1 SGHVS and CDR2 FQNEAQ come from the germline V gene. Trimming removed 1 base at V and 0 bases at J, with 7 bases between. This CDR3 reads CASSLDRYSNQPQHF. DNA for the CDR3: TGTGCCAGCAGCTTAGACAGGTATAGCAATCAGCCCCAGCATTTT.

V usage is TRBV20-1 and J usage is TRBJ2-7, with TRBD2 as a possible D gene (6 bases). V lost 3 bases, J lost 2 bases, and 11 bases lay in between. Looked up from germline, CDR1 is DFQATT and CDR2 is SNEGSKA (reference sequence). This CDR3 region has 13 residues. The CDR3: CSASPGLTYEQYF. The CDR3 region has the DNA TGCAGTGCTAGTCCGGGACTGACCTACGAGCAGTACTTC.

The J gene is TRBJ2-1, the V gene TRBV24-1; 7 nucleotides line up with TRBD2. The junction had 2 bases not matched to a gene; V was cut back by 3 bases and J by 7 bases. CDR1 and CDR2 (germline): KGHDR, SFDVKD. The CDR3 extends over 13 amino acids. The CDR3 loop reads CATSDMGGNEQFF. DNA of the CDR3: TGTGCCACCAGTGATATGGGGGGGAATGAGCAGTTCTTC.

This chain connects TRBV19 to TRBJ2-1; 10 bases align to TRBD1. The CDR3 sequence is 15 residues long. Germline CDR1 is LNHDA and CDR2 is SQIVND (reference sequence). With V trimmed by 11 bases and J by 1 base, 8 bases remained unmatched. The CDR3, as DNA: TGTGCCGTAGGCGTGGGACAGGGGTCCTACAATGAGCAGTTCTTC. Protein: CAVGVGQGSYNEQFF. Filled out from reference TRBV19 and TRBJ2-1, the complete variable domain reads DGGITQSPKYLFRKEGQNVTLSCEQNLNHDAMYWYRQDPGQGLRLIYYSQIVNDFQKGDIAEGYSVSREKKESFPLTVTSAQKNPTAFYLCAVGVGQGSYNEQFFGPGTRLTVL.

In this sample, this clone turned up a few times. The chain employs TRBV19 and TRBJ1-2; D perhaps matches TRBD1 (5 bases). V was pared by 4 bases and J by 0 bases, with 15 bases between. Germline loops: CDR1 LNHDA, CDR2 SQIVND (reference sequence). This CDR3 contains 16 residues. DNA for the CDR3: TGTGCCAGTAGTACCGGACGCGACAGAGCTAACTATGGCTACACCTTC. It encodes CASSTGRDRANYGYTF.

V gene TRBV11-2 combines with J gene TRBJ2-5; 8 bases agree with TRBD2. Germline V CDR1 and CDR2: SGHAT, FQNNGV. The V and J ends lost 4 bases and 4 bases, in that order; junction bases with no gene match: 17. The CDR3 runs 18 residues. CDR3 sequence: CASSSGGLAGAVTETQYF. CDR3 nucleotide sequence: TGTGCCAGCAGCTCTGGGGGCCTAGCGGGTGCGGTAACAGAGACCCAGTACTTC.

The gene calls are TRBV27 and TRBJ2-1; 11 positions agree with TRBD2. V gave up 6 bases and J gave up 5 bases; unmatched junction bases: 9. The CDR3 runs 16 residues. Germline values: CDR1 MNHEY, CDR2 SMNVEV (reference sequence). For the CDR3, the DNA is TGTGCCAGCAGGTTCTTAGCGGGGGGGCTGCACAATGAGCAGTTCTTC. Translated: CASRFLAGGLHNEQFF.

This clone was seen only once. The chain uses TRBV7-8 and TRBJ2-7, with 9 bases identical to TRBD2. V shed 1 base, J shed 3 bases, and the junction held 4 bases outside the gene matches. The CDR3 length is 15 residues. Germline V gene lookup returns CDR1 SGHVS and CDR2 FQNEAQ. As DNA, the CDR3 is TGTGCCAGCAGCTTAGGACTAGCGGTCTTCTACGAGCAGTACTTC. Translating it yields CASSLGLAVFYEQYF.

The V gene is TRBV6-4, the J gene TRBJ2-1, with a weak D call TRBD1 (5 bases). Trimming cost V 4 bases and J 6 bases, with 7 bases left between them. This CDR3 has 12 amino acids. Germline CDR1 reads MRHNA; CDR2 reads SNTAGT. The CDR3 coding sequence is TGTGCCAGCAGTGGACAGTCCAATGAGCAGTTCTTC. This translates into CASSGQSNEQFF.

V gene TRBV6-2 or TRBV6-3 combines with J gene TRBJ1-2; 11 bases are shared with TRBD1. After removal of 0 bases from V and 8 bases from J, the junction contained 17 bases not matched to a gene. Germline V CDR1 and CDR2: MNHEY, SVGEGT. This CDR3 has 19 residues. CDR3 protein: CASSYSLLGTGGAIRGYTF. Written as DNA, the CDR3 is TGTGCCAGCAGTTACTCGCTTTTAGGGACAGGGGGTGCGATACGAGGCTACACCTTC.